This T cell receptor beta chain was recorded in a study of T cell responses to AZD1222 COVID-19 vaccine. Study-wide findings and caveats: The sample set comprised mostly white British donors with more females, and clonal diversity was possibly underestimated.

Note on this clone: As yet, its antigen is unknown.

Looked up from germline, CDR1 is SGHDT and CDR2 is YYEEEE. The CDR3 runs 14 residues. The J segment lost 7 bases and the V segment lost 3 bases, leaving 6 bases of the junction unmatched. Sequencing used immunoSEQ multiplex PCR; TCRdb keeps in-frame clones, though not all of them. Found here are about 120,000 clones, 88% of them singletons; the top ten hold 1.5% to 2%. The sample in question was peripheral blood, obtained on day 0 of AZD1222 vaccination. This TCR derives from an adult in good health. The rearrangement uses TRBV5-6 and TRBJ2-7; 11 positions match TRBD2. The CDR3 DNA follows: TGTGCCAGCAGCTCACCGGGACTAGCGGTAGAGCAGTACTTC. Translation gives CASSSPGLAVEQYF.